One sample yielded the 18 T cell receptor beta chains listed below, sequenced in a study of T cell repertoires in cytomegalovirus infection. TCRdb re-derived calls from the reads in MiXCR, one entry per CDR3 protein. The sample includes hundreds of thousands of distinct CDR3 sequences, less than 40% seen only once; the top ten take over 13%. These receptors have no identified antigens. Material: cultured CD8+ T cells from PBMCs, obtained from culture after CMV antigen stimulation. The receptor source for this set is a human donor in good health (CMV status not recorded). Some clones in this sample may be carry-over from other donors' samples.

The chain is built from TRBV3-1 and TRBJ1-3; D call uncertain. V lost 0 bases and J 0 bases, leaving 6 bases between the germline ends. CDR1 and CDR2 from the germline V gene are LGHDT and YNNKEL (reference sequence). CDR3 length: 15 residues. This chain's CDR3 is CASSQDGFSGNTIYF. CDR3 bases: TGTGCCAGCAGCCAAGACGGATTCTCTGGAAACACCATATATTTT.

This clonotype was observed a few times. In DNA form, the CDR3 reads TGCAGCGTTGAAGATCTTCGAGGGGAAGAGACCCAGTACTTC. It translates to CSVEDLRGEETQYF. The chain combines TRBV29-1 with TRBJ2-5; D may match TRBD1 or TRBD2 (5 bases each). CDR1 and CDR2 from the germline V gene are SQVTM and ANQGSEA. Deletions cut 0 bases from V and 3 bases from J, with 11 bases between. This CDR3 has 14 amino acids.

This clonotype has a count of ten or more. V gene TRBV7-6 combines with J gene TRBJ2-2; D perhaps matches TRBD2 (5 bases). Germline CDR1 is SGHVS and CDR2 is FNYEAQ. The length of the CDR3 is 15 residues. Trimming cost V 2 bases and J 0 bases, with 7 bases left between them. The CDR3 here is CASSLLGANTGELFF. The DNA of the CDR3 is TGTGCCAGCAGCTTATTGGGAGCGAACACCGGGGAGCTGTTTTTT. Based on the CDR3 plus reference TRBV7-6 and TRBJ2-2, the full variable domain is GAGVSQSPRYKVTKRGQDVALRCDPISGHVSLYWYRQALGQGPEFLTYFNYEAQQDKSGLPNDRFSAERPEGSISTLTIQRTEQRDSAMYRCASSLLGANTGELFFGEGSRLTVL.

The chain uses TRBV20-1 and TRBJ1-1, with D hard to call. CDR3 length equals 14 residues. From germline, CDR1 is DFQATT and CDR2 SNEGSKA (reference sequence). The V gene lost 0 bases and the J gene lost 5 bases, with 13 bases spanning the gap. CDR3 loop: CSARDPDLGTEAFF. The CDR3, as DNA: TGCAGTGCTAGAGATCCGGATCTGGGGACTGAAGCTTTCTTT.

The chain combines TRBV28 with TRBJ2-1; D might be TRBD1 (5 bases). CDR1 is MDHEN and CDR2 is SYDVKM in the germline V gene. CDR3 length: 15 amino acids. The germline V and J ends were trimmed by 5 bases and 4 bases, with 15 bases remaining between them. The CDR3 protein is CASSLLRTHYNEQFF. CDR3 in DNA: TGTGCCAGCAGTCTCCTGAGGACACATTACAATGAGCAGTTCTTC.

The chain has TRBV7-9 and TRBJ2-7; perhaps TRBD2 as D (7 bases). This CDR3 region has 14 residues. V gave up 9 bases and J gave up 5 bases, with 20 bases separating them. Germline values: CDR1 SEHNR, CDR2 FQNEAQ (reference sequence). CDR3 sequence: CASSRGAPRDEQYF. DNA for the CDR3: TGTGCCAGTTCCCGGGGGGCTCCACGGGACGAGCAGTACTTC.

This clonotype was detected only a few times. V usage is TRBV27 and J usage is TRBJ2-7, with 7 bases lining up with TRBD1. The CDR3 runs to 14 residues. The V segment lost 9 bases and the J segment 4 bases; nucleotides outside the gene matches: 12. Germline V gene data show CDR1 as MNHEY and CDR2 as SMNVEV (reference sequence). CDR3 in amino acids: CASSGGASRYEQYF. CDR3 bases: TGTGCCAGTTCAGGGGGAGCCAGCCGATACGAGCAGTACTTC.

This clonotype was detected only a few times. This rearrangement joins TRBV19 to TRBJ1-1; D remains ambiguous. The CDR3 length is 12 residues. CDR1 and CDR2 from the germline V gene are LNHDA and SQIVND (reference sequence). V gave up 7 bases and J gave up 1 base, with 7 bases separating them. CDR3: CASNHPNTEAFF. The DNA of the CDR3 is TGTGCCAGTAATCACCCGAACACTGAAGCTTTCTTT.

The chain employs TRBV19 and TRBJ1-1; TRBD1 might be the D (6 bases). The CDR3 consists of 16 residues. Trimming cost V 7 bases and J 0 bases, with 18 bases left between them. CDR1 is LNHDA, CDR2 SQIVND, per germline (reference sequence). CDR3 bases: TGTGCCAGTACCCCAGGACAGAAGGCGATGAACACTGAAGCTTTCTTT. Its protein product is CASTPGQKAMNTEAFF.

This chain uses TRBV4-2 with TRBJ2-1; 8 nucleotides agree with TRBD2. The ends lost 2 bases at V and 2 bases at J; junction bases unmatched: 5. CDR1 is LGHNA, CDR2 YNFKEQ, per germline. The CDR3 contains 16 residues. The chain's CDR3 is CASSQSAGLAYNEQFF. For the CDR3, the DNA is TGTGCCAGCAGCCAATCCGCGGGACTAGCCTACAATGAGCAGTTCTTC.

This sequence joins TRBV6-5 and TRBJ2-2; D gene uncertain. Between the trimmed V and J ends, which lost 0 bases and 1 base, there was a span of 9 bases. The CDR3 sequence is 16 residues long. CDR1 and CDR2 (germline): MNHEY, SVGAGI. CDR3 sequence (DNA): TGTGCCAGCAGTTACTCTGTACATAAGAACACCGGGGAGCTGTTTTTT. Residues: CASSYSVHKNTGELFF.

This clonotype was seen a handful of times. The gene calls are TRBV27 and TRBJ2-5; 7 bases fit TRBD2. V dropped 3 bases and J dropped 3; count of bases not matched to a gene: 4. The CDR3 is 14 residues long. Germline loops: CDR1 MNHEY, CDR2 SMNVEV (reference sequence). Here the CDR3 reads CASSFAGVKETQYF. DNA for the CDR3: TGTGCCAGCAGTTTTGCGGGGGTGAAAGAGACCCAGTACTTC.

The chain employs TRBV11-2 and TRBJ2-3, with D perhaps TRBD2 (5 bases). This CDR3 region has 15 residues. Germline CDR1 is SGHAT and CDR2 is FQNNGV. Trimming cost V 5 bases and J 0 bases, with 12 bases left between them. The DNA for the CDR3 is TGTGCCAGCAGCCCTCCAGCGGCTAGCACAGATACGCAGTATTTT. As protein: CASSPPAASTDTQYF.

V gene TRBV29-1 combines with J gene TRBJ2-1; D perhaps matches TRBD1 (6 bases). Looked up from germline, CDR1 is SQVTM and CDR2 is ANQGSEA. V was pared by 6 bases and J by 0 bases, with 9 bases between. The CDR3 is made up of 13 amino acids. The CDR3 coding sequence is TGCAGCGTCCGGACAGTCTCCTACAATGAGCAGTTCTTC. The encoded protein is CSVRTVSYNEQFF.

The genes are TRBV29-1 and TRBJ2-7; 8 nucleotides agree with TRBD2. V shed 3 bases, J shed 0 bases, and the junction held 7 bases outside the gene matches. The V gene's germline CDR1 is SQVTM and CDR2 ANQGSEA. This CDR3 region has 15 residues. The DNA of the CDR3 is TGCAGCGTTGAGTATGAGAGCGGGAGCTCCTACGAGCAGTACTTC. Residues: CSVEYESGSSYEQYF.

Concerning this clonotype itself: This could be a read error, since a much larger clone is one nucleotide away. The chain carries TRBV7-2 and TRBJ1-6; 7 bases match TRBD1. This CDR3 is built from 14 residues. Germline CDR1 is SGHTA and CDR2 is FQGNSA. This CDR3 is CASSFGQADSSLHF. The CDR3 DNA sequence: TGTGCCAGCAGCTTCGGACAGGCCGATTCATCCCTCCACTTT.

Details on this clonotype: At one boundary the junction diverges from the germline segment, which might be a read error. The rearrangement joins TRBV6-5 to TRBJ1-5, with 7 bases identical to TRBD1. This CDR3 contains 13 residues. Germline loops: CDR1 MNHEY, CDR2 SVGAGI. The CDR3 loop is CASSHSLTGSQHF. The CDR3 DNA follows: TGTGCCAGCAGTCACTCCCTGACAGGGTCCCAGCATTTT.

The sample holds a few counts of this clonotype. J is TRBJ2-1 and V is TRBV29-1; D not resolved. Trimming took 5 bases from V and 1 from J, leaving 15 bases between them. The germline CDR1 and CDR2 sequences are SQVTM and ANQGSEA. The CDR3 has 15 amino acids. CDR3 sequence (DNA): TGCAGCGTTCCTGTTGATTGGGAATCCTACAATGAGCAGTTCTTC. This codes for CSVPVDWESYNEQFF.